These T cell receptor beta chains were read from a single sample in a study of blood T cell repertoires in COVID-19. Here immunoSEQ multiplex PCR was the method, and the copy in TCRdb shows in-frame clones only, minus some. Of around 400,000 clones listed, roughly 90% are singletons. Sequenced input: peripheral blood. The receptor set was obtained from a man aged 35-49 years with acute or convalescent COVID-19. Both conserved end residues are part of each CDR3. The D gene is left open where the match is weak. The size of a clone is reported for some rows only, either as once, few or many, or as a class for expanded clones.

j_call clone_size v_call d_call cdr3_nt cdr3_aa
TRBJ1-1 - TRBV13 TRBD1 TGTGCCAGCAGCCCCAAGCCACAGGGGAGATGGTCGGTGAACACTGAAGCTTTCTTT CASSPKPQGRWSVNTEAFF
TRBJ2-7 - TRBV6-2/TRBV6-3 - TGTGCCAGCAGTTACGGCGGTAGCCGGGGAAGCCCCTACGAGCAGTACTTC CASSYGGSRGSPYEQYF
TRBJ1-5 - TRBV19 - TGTGCCAGTAGTACGACAGGTCTGGAGACCCAGCCCCAGCATTTT CASSTTGLETQPQHF
TRBJ1-6 - TRBV2 TRBD1 TGTGCCAGCAACAGGGGGGCGAATTCACCCCTCCACTTT CASNRGANSPLHF
TRBJ1-2 - TRBV2 TRBD1 TGTGCCAGCAGGAACCTTCGGACAGGAACCTATGGCTACACCTTC CASRNLRTGTYGYTF
TRBJ1-2 - TRBV5-1 TRBD1 TGCGCCAGCAGCTTACAGGGGTACGCTTCTTCTGGCTACACCTTC CASSLQGYASSGYTF
TRBJ1-6 - TRBV15 - TGTGCCACCAGCAGGTTCTCGGGATCACCCCTCCACTTT CATSRFSGSPLHF
TRBJ2-7 - TRBV7-3 - TGTGCCAGCAGCTTGAGTAGCGGCTCCTACGAGCAGTACTTC CASSLSSGSYEQYF
TRBJ2-2 - TRBV7-9 - TGTGCCAGCAGCTTAGGGCCGGGACAGAACACCGGGGAGCTGTTTTTT CASSLGPGQNTGELFF
TRBJ1-2 - TRBV27 - TGTGCCAGCAGTCCTGCAGGGTGGGTTGGTGGCTACACCTTC CASSPAGWVGGYTF
TRBJ1-1 - TRBV6-2/TRBV6-3 - TGTGCCAGCAGTTACTCGTTGCGGGGCGCGACTGAAGCTTTCTTT CASSYSLRGATEAFF
TRBJ1-5 - TRBV4-2 - TGTGCCAGCAGCCCGACAGGAGATAGCAATCAGCCCCAGCATTTT CASSPTGDSNQPQHF
TRBJ2-6 - TRBV6-5 - TGTGCCAGCAACAGGGCTGGGGCCAACGTCCTGACTTTC CASNRAGANVLTF
TRBJ1-1 - TRBV19 - TGTGCCAGTAGTAGCCCTCGGGAGGAGATGAACACTGAAGCTTTCTTT CASSSPREEMNTEAFF
TRBJ2-5 few TRBV29-1 TRBD2 TGCAGCGCGGGTCTCGGGGGGTACCAAGAGACCCAGTACTTC CSAGLGGYQETQYF
TRBJ1-2 - TRBV30 - TGTGCCTGGAGTGTACTGGCATATTCTGGATGGGAGGATGGCTACACCTTC CAWSVLAYSGWEDGYTF
TRBJ2-3 - TRBV19 TRBD1 TGTGCCAGTAGTATAGAAGGGGGCTTCCTACCCCGGCAGGATACGCAGTATTTT CASSIEGGFLPRQDTQYF
TRBJ1-2 - TRBV19 - TGTGCCAGTAGTATGGGGGCCGTTCCCGACGGCTACACCTTC CASSMGAVPDGYTF
TRBJ2-1 - TRBV3-1/TRBV3-2 - TGTGCCAGCAGCCAAGTGGCGCGGATCTACAATGAGCAGTTCTTC CASSQVARIYNEQFF
TRBJ2-3 - TRBV5-1 TRBD2 TGCGCCAGCAGCTTGGGTCTGCTAGCGGCTGTGTCAGATACGCAGTATTTT CASSLGLLAAVSDTQYF
TRBJ1-5 - TRBV19 TRBD1 TGTGCCAGTAGGATACAACAGGGGATCCTCAATCAGCCCCAGCATTTT CASRIQQGILNQPQHF
TRBJ2-2 few TRBV6-6 - TGTGCCAGCAGTTACGTCAATTCCGGCGGCGGGGAGCTGTTTTTT CASSYVNSGGGELFF
TRBJ2-3 few TRBV30 TRBD2 TGTGCCTGGAGTTGGACTAGCGGGAGGAATACGCAGTATTTT CAWSWTSGRNTQYF
TRBJ1-5 - TRBV29-1 - TGCAGCGTTAAGGCCGGGGTTGGCAATCAGCCCCAGCATTTT CSVKAGVGNQPQHF
TRBJ1-2 - TRBV28 - TGTGCCAGCAGTTCAGGGCGGTATGGCTACACCTTC CASSSGRYGYTF
TRBJ2-3 - TRBV7-3 - TGTGCCAGCAGCCCTAAGCGGCAAAGCACAGATACGCAGTATTTT CASSPKRQSTDTQYF
TRBJ2-2 - TRBV27 - TGTGCCAGCAGTTTCGAAAGTTCGGGCACCGGGGAGCTGTTTTTT CASSFESSGTGELFF
TRBJ1-2 - TRBV7-2 - TGTGCCAGCAGCTTAGAGTTCGACACTTCTTACTATGGCTACACCTTC CASSLEFDTSYYGYTF
TRBJ2-5 - TRBV10-3 TRBD1 TGTGCCATCAGTGATGGGGCAGGGGGCGAAGAGACCCAGTACTTC CAISDGAGGEETQYF
TRBJ1-2 few TRBV27 TRBD1 TGTGCCAGCAGTTTATCGGTGGGGACAGGGTTGGTTATCGGTGGCTACACCTTC CASSLSVGTGLVIGGYTF
TRBJ2-5 - TRBV28 - TGTGCCAGCAGCGCAGGGGTAGATGAGACCCAGTACTTC CASSAGVDETQYF
TRBJ1-1 - TRBV4-1 - TGCGCCAGCAGCCAATCGAGAGGGAGCACTGAAGCTTTCTTT CASSQSRGSTEAFF
TRBJ1-1 - TRBV9 - TGTGCCAGCAGCGATCGACAGGCGAACACTGAAGCTTTCTTT CASSDRQANTEAFF
TRBJ1-3 - TRBV6-1 - TGTGCCAGCAGTGATGGGGAGGCGGGAAACACCATATATTTT CASSDGEAGNTIYF
TRBJ2-1 once TRBV27 - TGTGCCAGCAGTTTCTATCAGACAGATGAGCAGTTCTTC CASSFYQTDEQFF
TRBJ2-1 - TRBV3-1/TRBV3-2 TRBD2 TGTGCCAGCAGCCAAGATTCTAGCGGGAGAGCTTGGTTCTTC CASSQDSSGRAWFF
TRBJ1-2 once TRBV19 - TGTGCCAGTAGTGAAAGGGGAAACTATGGCTACACCTTC CASSERGNYGYTF
TRBJ2-1 - TRBV9 TRBD2 TGTGCCAGCTCTAGCGGGGGGATGCCCTCCTACAATGAGCAGTTCTTC CASSSGGMPSYNEQFF
TRBJ1-3 - TRBV9 TRBD1 TGTGCCAGCAGTTCCATAACGGGGACAGGGTTATCTGGAAACACCATATATTTT CASSSITGTGLSGNTIYF
TRBJ1-2 - TRBV3-1/TRBV3-2 - TGTGCCAGCAGTTACGGGACATTATCCTATGGCTACACCTTC CASSYGTLSYGYTF
TRBJ2-3 - TRBV6-4 - TGTGCCACCTCTACCGAATCAGGGGATACGCAGTATTTT CATSTESGDTQYF
TRBJ1-1 - TRBV6-5 - TGTGCCAGCAGTTACTCGATAGGGGGGGCTGAAGCTTTCTTT CASSYSIGGAEAFF
TRBJ2-3 - TRBV4-2 TRBD2 TGTGCCAGCAGCCAAGATCCCCGGGGGGGGAGCACAGATACGCAGTATTTT CASSQDPRGGSTDTQYF
TRBJ1-1 - TRBV6-5 - TGTGCCAGCAGTCGCACAGAGGGCACTGAAGCTTTCTTT CASSRTEGTEAFF
TRBJ2-7 - TRBV10-3 TRBD1 TGTGTTACTGCAGGGACAGGGGCCGACTACGAGCAGTACTTC CVTAGTGADYEQYF
TRBJ2-3 - TRBV6-5 - TGTGCCAGCACTCCCGCCGGGGTAGATACGCAGTATTTT CASTPAGVDTQYF
TRBJ2-5 - TRBV10-1 - TGCGCCAGCAGTGAGGGGGGAGAGGGGGTCCAAGAGACCCAGTACTTC CASSEGGEGVQETQYF
TRBJ2-1 - TRBV28 - TGTGCCAGCAGACCTCCCCCCCTAGAATACAATGAGCAGTTCTTC CASRPPPLEYNEQFF
TRBJ2-1 - TRBV7-9 TRBD1 TGTGCCAGCAGCTTGGGGACAGGGCACAATGAGCAGTTCTTC CASSLGTGHNEQFF
TRBJ2-7 - TRBV19 TRBD2 TGTGCCAGTAGTACCGGACTAGCGGGAGCCTACGAGCAGTACTTC CASSTGLAGAYEQYF
TRBJ2-1 - TRBV3-1/TRBV3-2 - TGTGCCAGCAGCCAAGTAGGGCGGGGCTACTCCTACAATGAGCAGTTCTTC CASSQVGRGYSYNEQFF
TRBJ1-5 - TRBV7-2 - TGTGCCAGCAGCTTAGTTTTGGGGAGAAGCAATCAGCCCCAGCATTTT CASSLVLGRSNQPQHF
TRBJ1-5 - TRBV28 - TGTGCCAGTCGGAGGGGAGGAAGTGGAGTTCTAAGCAATCAGCCCCAGCATTTT CASRRGGSGVLSNQPQHF